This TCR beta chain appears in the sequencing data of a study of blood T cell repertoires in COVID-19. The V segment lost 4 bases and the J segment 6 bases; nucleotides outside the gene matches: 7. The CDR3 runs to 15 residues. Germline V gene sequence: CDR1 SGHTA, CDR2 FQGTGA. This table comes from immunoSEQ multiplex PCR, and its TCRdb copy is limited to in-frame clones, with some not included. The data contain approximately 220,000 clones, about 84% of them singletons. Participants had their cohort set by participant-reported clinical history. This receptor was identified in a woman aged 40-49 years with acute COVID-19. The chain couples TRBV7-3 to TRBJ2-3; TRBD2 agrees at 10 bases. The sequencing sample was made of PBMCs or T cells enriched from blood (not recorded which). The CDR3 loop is CASSSSGGAGDTQYF. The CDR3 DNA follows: TGTGCCAGCAGCTCCAGCGGGGGGGCCGGGGATACGCAGTATTTT.